These T cell receptor beta chains were read from a single sample in a study of cytomegalovirus exposure and HLA in healthy donors. The assay was immunoSEQ multiplex PCR, and TCRdb's table has in-frame clones only and misses some. This table holds about 110,000 clones, about 61% found once. The sample comprised PBMCs. The receptors derive from a man aged 18-30 years in good health and CMV-seropositive. The CDR3 runs from the conserved cysteine through the conserved F or W. Fields, in order: D gene, J gene, V gene, clone size, CDR3 length, CDR3 DNA, CDR3 protein. A D gene is named only where the DNA matches it firmly. A row's size may be missing; if present it is once, few, many or a size class.

TRBD1 | TRBJ1-6 | TRBV9 | - | 17 | TGTGCCAGCAGACTCCCGACAGGGACAGACGATAATTCACCCCTCCACTTT | CASRLPTGTDDNSPLHF
TRBD1 | TRBJ2-4 | TRBV11-2 | few | 17 | TGTGCCAGCAGCTTAGATCTAGGGACAGGTTCCAAAAACATTCAGTACTTC | CASSLDLGTGSKNIQYF
TRBD1 | TRBJ1-2 | TRBV11-2 | few | 11 | TGTGCCAGCGGGACAGGCTATGGCTACACCTTC | CASGTGYGYTF
- | TRBJ2-5 | TRBV5-1 | - | 15 | TGCGCCAGCAGCTTGTTATACGGGGGAGGAGAGACCCAGTACTTC | CASSLLYGGGETQYF
- | TRBJ1-6 | TRBV27 | - | 15 | TGTGCCAGCAGTTTGTTTAGCTCCTATAATTCACCCCTCCACTTT | CASSLFSSYNSPLHF
- | TRBJ1-2 | TRBV6-6 | - | 15 | TGTGCCAGCAGGTCTACAAGGAGATACGACTATGGCTACACCTTC | CASRSTRRYDYGYTF
- | TRBJ2-1 | TRBV28 | few | 16 | TGTGCCAGCAGTATTAGCGGTGATAGCTCCTACAATGAGCAGTTCTTC | CASSISGDSSYNEQFF
- | TRBJ2-5 | TRBV7-7 | - | 15 | TGTGCCAGCAGCTTAGATGCTCGGGGACAAGAGACCCAGTACTTC | CASSLDARGQETQYF
- | TRBJ1-1 | TRBV6-6 | - | 15 | TGTGCCAGCAGTTACTCAACTACCCAAGCTAATGAAGCTTTCTTT | CASSYSTTQANEAFF
- | TRBJ2-3 | TRBV2 | - | 15 | TGTGCCAGCAGTGAAGTACCGGGTAGCACAGATACGCAGTATTTT | CASSEVPGSTDTQYF
- | TRBJ2-7 | TRBV9 | - | 15 | TGTGCCAGCAGCGTAGATCAGGGGAGTACCTACGAGCAGTACTTC | CASSVDQGSTYEQYF
TRBD1 | TRBJ1-2 | TRBV6-5 | - | 15 | TGTGCCAGCAGCTCCTCCCGGACAGGGGGCAGGGGCTACACCTTC | CASSSSRTGGRGYTF
- | TRBJ2-1 | TRBV6-1 | - | 14 | TGTGCCAGCAGTGAACTAGGGGGCTACAATGAGCAGTTCTTC | CASSELGGYNEQFF
TRBD2 | TRBJ2-5 | TRBV11-3 | - | 19 | TGTGCCAGCAGCTTAGATCTTTGGACTAGCGGGGGGGTAAGGGAGACCCAGTACTTC | CASSLDLWTSGGVRETQYF
TRBD2 | TRBJ2-1 | TRBV4-1 | - | 15 | TGCGCCAGCAGCCAAGTTGCGGGGGGGCCTTATGAGCAGTTCTTC | CASSQVAGGPYEQFF
TRBD1 | TRBJ1-6 | TRBV5-6 | - | 14 | TGTGCCAGCAGCTCTACTCCTGACAGGGGAGACCTCCACTTT | CASSSTPDRGDLHF
- | TRBJ1-1 | TRBV11-3 | - | 13 | TGTGCCAGCAGTTTAGATGTGGGCGCTGAAGCTTTCTTT | CASSLDVGAEAFF
- | TRBJ1-1 | TRBV6-1 | - | 12 | TGTGCCAGCATTCAGGGCTACACTGAAGCTTTCTTT | CASIQGYTEAFF
TRBD2 | TRBJ2-3 | TRBV6-6 | - | 16 | TGTGCCAGCAGTTATCCCCAGCGGGGGAGAACAGATACGCAGTATTTT | CASSYPQRGRTDTQYF
- | TRBJ2-3 | TRBV30 | once | 13 | TGTGCCTCTCGCAGGCCAGGTGAAGATACGCAGTATTTT | CASRRPGEDTQYF
TRBD1 | TRBJ2-2 | TRBV27 | medium-sized | 15 | TGTGCCAGCAGTTTACCCCGACAGGGAATGGGGGAGCTGTTTTTT | CASSLPRQGMGELFF
- | TRBJ1-4 | TRBV6-4 | - | 15 | TGTGCCAGCAGTGGTACGGGTTCTAGAAATGAAAAACTGTTTTTT | CASSGTGSRNEKLFF
- | TRBJ2-5 | TRBV7-2 | - | 13 | TGTGCCAGCAGCTTGTTGAGCGTCGAGACCCAGTACTTC | CASSLLSVETQYF
- | TRBJ1-3 | TRBV7-4 | - | 19 | TGTGCCAGCAGCGCAACCGTCGGCAGGGTGGGTGAGAAAGGAAACACCATATATTTT | CASSATVGRVGEKGNTIYF
TRBD2 | TRBJ2-2 | TRBV13 | - | 18 | TGTGCCAGCAGCACGGGACTAGCGGGGGGGCGGAGCACCGGGGAGCTGTTTTTT | CASSTGLAGGRSTGELFF
TRBD1 | TRBJ1-1 | TRBV7-9 | - | 14 | TGTGCCAGCAGCCCGGGACAGGGGAACACTGAAGCTTTCTTT | CASSPGQGNTEAFF
- | TRBJ2-7 | TRBV6-5 | - | 15 | TGTGCCAGCAGTTACTCCTGGACACGGATCTACGAGCAGTACTTC | CASSYSWTRIYEQYF
- | TRBJ2-2 | TRBV6-6 | few | 15 | TGTGCCAGCAGTTATATCGGGGCGAACACCGGGGAGCTGTTTTTT | CASSYIGANTGELFF
- | TRBJ1-5 | TRBV6-5 | once | 15 | TGTGCCTCGCGCCCGGGTGGTTCTAGCAATCAGCCCCAGCATTTT | CASRPGGSSNQPQHF
TRBD1 | TRBJ1-6 | TRBV11-2 | - | 14 | TGTGCCAGCAGCTTTGACAGGGATAATTCACCCCTCCACTTT | CASSFDRDNSPLHF
- | TRBJ2-5 | TRBV15 | - | 13 | TGTGCCACCAGCAGAGACCAGAAAGAGACCCAGTACTTC | CATSRDQKETQYF
TRBD2 | TRBJ2-6 | TRBV5-1 | few | 17 | TGCGCCAGCAGCTTCCTAGCGGGGCCCTCTGGGGCCAACGTCCTGACTTTC | CASSFLAGPSGANVLTF
- | TRBJ1-2 | TRBV7-9 | - | 14 | TGTACCAGCAGCTTAGAGCAGGGCGGTTATGGCTACACCTTC | CTSSLEQGGYGYTF
TRBD2 | TRBJ2-1 | TRBV18 | few | 16 | TGTGCCAGCTCACCTGACAATAGCGGGGGTACTAATGAGCAGTTCTTC | CASSPDNSGGTNEQFF
TRBD1 | TRBJ2-1 | TRBV5-1 | few | 15 | TGCGCCAGCAGCCCGGATCACAGGGGTGGAGATGAGCAGTTCTTC | CASSPDHRGGDEQFF
- | TRBJ2-4 | TRBV10-3 | few | 13 | TGTGCCAGCCGGGACATAGCCAAAAACATTCAGTACTTC | CASRDIAKNIQYF
- | TRBJ1-2 | TRBV6-1 | few | 14 | TGTGCCAGCAGTCTTTCGGGGGGGTTTGATGGCTACACCTTC | CASSLSGGFDGYTF
- | TRBJ2-2 | TRBV15 | few | 14 | TGTGCCACCAGCAGAGATTCGGGAACCGGGGAGCTGTTTTTT | CATSRDSGTGELFF
TRBD1 | TRBJ2-1 | TRBV9 | few | 17 | TGTGCCAGCAGCGTAGGGTTGTCGGGACAGGGGTTGTATGAGCAGTTCTTC | CASSVGLSGQGLYEQFF
TRBD1 | TRBJ1-4 | TRBV5-6 | - | 15 | TGTGCCAGCAGCTTCACAGGGGGCGTAGGTGAAAAACTGTTTTTT | CASSFTGGVGEKLFF
TRBD2 | TRBJ2-1 | TRBV28 | few | 15 | TGTGCCAGCAGTTTGTTCGGGGGGGCCTACAATGAGCAGTTCTTC | CASSLFGGAYNEQFF
TRBD2 | TRBJ2-3 | TRBV13 | few | 20 | TGTGCCAGCAGCTTAGGACGGGGGGTGGGTAGCGGGGACCACACAGATACGCAGTATTTT | CASSLGRGVGSGDHTDTQYF
- | TRBJ2-2 | TRBV7-6 | few | 16 | TGTGCCAGCAGCTTAGAAGCTCGGGGAGGTGTCGGGGAGCTGTTTTTT | CASSLEARGGVGELFF
- | TRBJ1-5 | TRBV4-1 | - | 16 | TGCGCCAGCAGCCAAGATACCCTTAGGGGTAGTCAGCCCCAGCATTTT | CASSQDTLRGSQPQHF
TRBD1 | TRBJ2-1 | TRBV6-1 | - | 16 | TGTGCCAGCAGTGAAGCGCCGGGACAGGTTAGAGGTGAGCAGTTCTTC | CASSEAPGQVRGEQFF